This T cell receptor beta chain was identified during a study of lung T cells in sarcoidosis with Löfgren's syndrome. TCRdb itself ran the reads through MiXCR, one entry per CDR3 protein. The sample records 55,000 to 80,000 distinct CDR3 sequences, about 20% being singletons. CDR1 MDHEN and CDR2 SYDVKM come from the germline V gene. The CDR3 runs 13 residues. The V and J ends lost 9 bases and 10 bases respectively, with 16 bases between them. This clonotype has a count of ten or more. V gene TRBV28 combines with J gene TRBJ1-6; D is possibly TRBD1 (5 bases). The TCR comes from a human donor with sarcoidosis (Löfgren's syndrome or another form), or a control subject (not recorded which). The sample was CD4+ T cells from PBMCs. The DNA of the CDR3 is TGTGCCAGTCAGGGATTCGCCCGGTCACCCCTCCACTTT. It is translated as CASQGFARSPLHF.